A single TCR beta chain is shown here with its context. Its antigen is unidentified. This record belongs to a study of identifying expanded T cells in peripheral blood. Study results and limitations: Roughly 2-week clone count variance significantly increased as total template count grew.

Collection occurred without any documented infections or immune events in donors. Generated by immunoSEQ multiplex PCR, the TCRdb table keeps only in-frame clones and is missing some. The sample yields 90,000 to 100,000 clones, approximately 91% seen once. The V and J ends lost 1 base and 1 base respectively, with 15 bases between them. Germline V gives CDR1 LNHDA, CDR2 SQIVND (reference sequence). This CDR3 contains 17 residues. Sequencing was performed on blood. The origin of this receptor is a person aged 18-70 years in good health. The chain is built from TRBV19 and TRBJ2-3; D is perhaps TRBD2 (6 bases). As DNA, the CDR3 is TGTGCCAGTAGTATAGGGCGGCAGGGAGGAGGCACAGATACGCAGTATTTT. This codes for CASSIGRQGGGTDTQYF.